This entry lists 22 T cell receptor beta chains sequenced from one sample in a study of blood T cell repertoires in COVID-19. Here immunoSEQ multiplex PCR was the method, and the copy in TCRdb shows in-frame clones only, minus some. The table shows around 130,000 clones, with roughly four fifths occurring only once. The source material was peripheral blood. The receptor source for this set is a woman aged 55-69 years with acute or convalescent COVID-19.

This clone was seen only once. The gene calls are TRBV24-1 and TRBJ1-3, with D maybe TRBD1 (6 bases). This CDR3 has 17 residues. Trimming removed 1 base at V and 4 bases at J, with 16 bases between. Germline loops: CDR1 KGHDR, CDR2 SFDVKD. CDR3 in amino acids: CATSDFSYQGSGNTIYF. As DNA, the CDR3 is TGTGCCACCAGTGATTTTTCCTATCAGGGGTCGGGAAACACCATATATTTT.

This chain connects TRBV2 to TRBJ1-2, with 7 positions matching TRBD1. This CDR3 contains 14 residues. Germline V gene lookup returns CDR1 SNHLY and CDR2 FYNNEI. The J segment lost 4 bases and the V segment lost 4 bases, leaving 6 bases of the junction unmatched. CDR3 loop: CASSVSAGGYGYTF. The CDR3 DNA sequence: TGTGCCAGCAGTGTATCGGCAGGGGGCTATGGCTACACCTTC.

This clone was observed a single time. This chain uses TRBV29-1 with TRBJ1-1; D perhaps matches TRBD1 (5 bases). CDR3 length: 13 residues. Germline V CDR1 and CDR2: SQVTM, ANQGSEA. Trimming shortened V by 7 bases and J by 4 bases, and 16 bases separated the two germline ends. Here the CDR3 DNA reads TGCAGCGCCGTCGGGGCGGGGGTCACTGAAGCTTTCTTT. Translated: CSAVGAGVTEAFF.

This chain joins TRBV6-6 and TRBJ2-2; D not certain. Germline V gene lookup returns CDR1 MNHNY and CDR2 SVGAGI (reference sequence). The V and J ends lost 6 bases and 4 bases respectively, with 12 bases between them. CDR3 length equals 14 residues. In DNA form, the CDR3 reads TGTGCCAGCAGAATTACGAGGAGCACCGGGGAGCTGTTTTTT. Translation: CASRITRSTGELFF.

The chain joins TRBV5-1 to TRBJ1-2; 10 bases match TRBD1. Germline CDR1 and CDR2: SGHRS and YFSETQ. This CDR3 is 15 amino acids long. Unmatched junction bases numbered 11, after V lost 4 bases and J lost 8 bases. Here the CDR3 reads CASSDRRQGAHGYTF. The CDR3 DNA sequence: TGCGCCAGCAGCGATCGGAGACAGGGGGCTCACGGCTACACCTTC.

The chain combines TRBV10-3 with TRBJ2-2; D possibly corresponds to TRBD1 (5 bases). The V gene lost 5 bases and the J gene lost 5 bases, with 12 bases spanning the gap. Germline V gene sequence: CDR1 ENHRY, CDR2 SYGVKD. The CDR3 length is 14 residues. The CDR3 DNA reads TGTGCCATCAGTTCGAACAGGCGGACCGGGGAGCTGTTTTTT. Encoded protein: CAISSNRRTGELFF.

The CDR3 here is CASSFPTGNSPLHF. The CDR3 region has the DNA TGTGCCAGCAGCTTTCCGACAGGGAATTCACCCCTCCACTTT. This chain uses TRBV7-9 with TRBJ1-6, with 7 nucleotides matching TRBD1. This CDR3 comprises 14 residues. Germline loops: CDR1 SEHNR, CDR2 FQNEAQ (reference sequence). V dropped 3 bases and J dropped 7; count of bases not matched to a gene: 3.

This clone was detected only a few times. CDR3 nucleotides: TGTGCCATCAGTGAGTCGGCGGGGACGGGGGGGTCGACAGATACGCAGTATTTT. Translated, it gives CAISESAGTGGSTDTQYF. The V and J genes are TRBV10-3 and TRBJ2-3; TRBD2 aligns across 8 bases. J lost 3 bases, V lost 0 bases, and 11 bases had no gene match. CDR1 ENHRY and CDR2 SYGVKD come from the germline V gene. The CDR3 length is 18 residues.

The chain combines TRBV2 with TRBJ2-5; weak D call: TRBD2 (5 bases). Germline values: CDR1 SNHLY, CDR2 FYNNEI. The V and J ends lost 6 bases and 2 bases respectively, with 13 bases between them. The length of the CDR3 is 14 residues. CDR3 sequence: CASSPPAGQETQYF. Here the CDR3 DNA reads TGTGCCAGCAGCCCCCCGGCGGGTCAAGAGACCCAGTACTTC.

The rearrangement links TRBV11-2 to TRBJ1-5, with 7 bases matching TRBD1. Germline loops: CDR1 SGHAT, CDR2 FQNNGV. Losses at the gene ends were 5 bases for V and 5 bases for J; bases not matched to a gene: 9. The CDR3 contains 15 residues. The CDR3 DNA follows: TGTGCCAGCAGCGCCGACAGGGCCGGCCATCAGCCCCAGCATTTT. Translating it yields CASSADRAGHQPQHF.

This clone showed up just once. The chain employs TRBV6-5 and TRBJ2-5; 8 bases match TRBD1. Germline CDR1 is MNHEY and CDR2 is SVGAGI. V shed 6 bases, J shed 5 bases, and the junction held 11 bases outside the gene matches. CDR3 size: 15 residues. The CDR3 region has the DNA TGTGCCAGCAGCCTCCACGGGACAGGAGGGGAGACCCAGTACTTC. Its translation is CASSLHGTGGETQYF.

The rearrangement links TRBV6-5 to TRBJ1-3, with D perhaps matching TRBD1 (5 bases). V was trimmed by 4 bases and J by 4 bases, leaving 14 bases between them. CDR3 length equals 15 residues. CDR1 is MNHEY and CDR2 is SVGAGI in the germline V gene. This CDR3 reads CASSLGGYSGNTIYF. CDR3 DNA: TGTGCCAGCAGTTTGGGGGGATACTCCGGAAACACCATATATTTT.

This clone was seen once. The chain joins TRBV24-1 to TRBJ1-2, with 8 bases that match TRBD1. V lost 3 bases to trimming and J lost 7 bases; unmatched junction nucleotides: 3. The V gene's germline CDR1 is KGHDR and CDR2 SFDVKD. The CDR3 runs to 13 residues. The CDR3 nucleotides read TGTGCCACCAGTGATGCAGGGGGCAGTGGCTACACCTTC. Amino acids: CATSDAGGSGYTF.

The V call is TRBV30, the J call TRBJ2-5; D not certain. Germline loops: CDR1 GTSNPN, CDR2 SVGIG (reference sequence). The CDR3 is made up of 11 amino acids. The V end lost 3 bases, the J end lost 3 bases, and 5 bases lay between the germline ends. The CDR3 protein is CAWSPKETQYF. CDR3 in DNA: TGTGCCTGGAGCCCTAAAGAGACCCAGTACTTC.

This chain uses TRBV7-9 with TRBJ2-1; perhaps TRBD2 as D (5 bases). V was clipped by 5 bases and J by 0 bases, with 11 bases between them. The CDR3 covers 15 residues. Germline V lookup: CDR1 SEHNR, CDR2 FQNEAQ (reference sequence). CDR3 nucleotides: TGTGCCAGCAGCCCTGACTACCTCTCCTACAATGAGCAGTTCTTC. Protein sequence: CASSPDYLSYNEQFF.

V is TRBV3-1 (or the pseudogene TRBV3-2) and J is TRBJ1-2; D call uncertain. V was shortened by 1 base and J by 4 bases, with 16 bases between the two germline ends. Germline-derived CDR1 and CDR2 are LGHDT and YNNKEL (reference sequence). The CDR3 has 16 amino acids. The CDR3 nucleotides read TGTGCCAGCAGCCAAGGTGGAGGTTGGACTTTCTATGGCTACACCTTC. It specifies CASSQGGGWTFYGYTF.

The chain employs TRBV2 and TRBJ1-2; 8 bases are shared with TRBD1. The CDR3 extends over 12 amino acids. Germline-derived CDR1 and CDR2 are SNHLY and FYNNEI. V was pared by 10 bases and J by 5 bases, with 6 bases of the junction left unmatched. The CDR3 DNA is TGTGCCACTATACAGGGGGATTATGGCTACACCTTC. Residues: CATIQGDYGYTF.

In DNA, the CDR3 is TGTGCCAGCAGTTCCACAGGGGCCTCCTATAATTCACCCCTCCACTTT. As protein: CASSSTGASYNSPLHF. V gene TRBV27 combines with J gene TRBJ1-6, with TRBD1 matching 7 bases. Germline lookup yields CDR1 MNHEY and CDR2 SMNVEV (reference sequence). V lost 4 bases to trimming and J lost 0 bases; unmatched junction nucleotides: 3. The CDR3 runs to 16 residues.

The J gene is TRBJ1-1, the V gene TRBV5-1, with 7 positions matching TRBD1. The CDR3 covers 15 residues. The J segment lost 0 bases and the V segment lost 4 bases, leaving 6 bases of the junction unmatched. Germline V gives CDR1 SGHRS, CDR2 YFSETQ. CDR3 in DNA: TGCGCCAGCAGCGAATTGACAGGGATGAACACTGAAGCTTTCTTT. Amino acids: CASSELTGMNTEAFF. Combining the CDR3 with reference TRBV5-1 and TRBJ1-1 gives the whole variable domain KAGVTQTPRYLIKTRGQQVTLSCSPISGHRSVSWYQQTPGQGLQFLFEYFSETQRNKGNFPGRFSGRQFSNSRSEMNVSTLELGDSALYLCASSELTGMNTEAFFGQGTRLTVV.

Comments on this clone: Within the sample, other DNA sequences also encode this same CDR3. The chain uses TRBV29-1 and TRBJ2-1; 12 bases fit TRBD2. The CDR3 is made up of 14 amino acids. The trim removed 8 bases at V and 8 bases at J, leaving 10 bases unmatched. CDR1 is SQVTM, CDR2 ANQGSEA, per germline. As DNA, the CDR3 is TGCAGCACTAGCGGGGGGACCGCGGGCCATGAGCAGTTCTTC. This gives the protein CSTSGGTAGHEQFF.

The chain carries TRBV6-6 and TRBJ2-7, with D perhaps matching TRBD2 (6 bases). V shed 6 bases and J shed 1 base, with 10 bases lying between them. This CDR3 is built from 13 residues. Germline V gene data show CDR1 as MNHNY and CDR2 as SVGAGI (reference sequence). DNA of the CDR3: TGTGCCAGCAGCCTGGGACTGTCCTACGAGCAGTACTTC. It is translated as CASSLGLSYEQYF.

V gene TRBV30 combines with J gene TRBJ1-3; D is undetermined. The CDR3 is 15 amino acids. V was trimmed by 4 bases and J by 3 bases, leaving 16 bases between them. Germline loops: CDR1 GTSNPN, CDR2 SVGIG (reference sequence). The CDR3: CAWNLLEGGGNTIYF. In DNA, the CDR3 is TGTGCCTGGAATCTTCTTGAGGGAGGTGGAAACACCATATATTTT.